A single sample gave rise to the 21 T cell receptor beta chains below, sequenced in a study of long-term antiretroviral therapy in people with HIV. Survey-level resolution applied to immunoSEQ assay v3.0. Sequencing used immunoSEQ multiplex PCR; TCRdb keeps in-frame clones, though not all of them. The sample includes roughly 20,000 clones, over 60% seen only once; the top ten take approximately 9.3%. The material was unsorted PBMCs, obtained 0.5 years before starting antiretroviral therapy. The receptors were gathered from a man in his late teens or twenties with HIV.

The J gene is TRBJ2-2, the V gene TRBV6-5; TRBD2 might be the D (6 bases). The CDR3 covers 15 residues. With 2 bases removed from V and 6 bases from J, the gap between germline ends came to 13 bases. Germline CDR1 MNHEY, CDR2 SVGAGI. The CDR3 spells CASSYRPGGAGELFF. CDR3 nucleotides: TGTGCCAGCAGTTACCGCCCAGGAGGGGCCGGGGAGCTGTTTTTT.

This clone was found once. The sample holds other DNA sequences that translate to the same CDR3. The chain employs TRBV5-6 and TRBJ1-5, with a tentative D call TRBD1 (5 bases). Germline assignment: CDR1 SGHDT and CDR2 YYEEEE. Deletions cut 0 bases from V and 3 bases from J, with 10 bases between. The CDR3 sequence is 15 residues long. The CDR3 sequence is CASSLGQGYNQPQHF. In DNA form, the CDR3 reads TGTGCCAGCAGCTTGGGTCAGGGTTACAATCAGCCCCAGCATTTT.

The chain links TRBV11-1 to TRBJ2-1; D is possibly TRBD1 or TRBD2 (5 bases each). CDR3 length: 18 amino acids. Trimming took off 3 bases at V and 8 bases at J, with 26 bases between the two ends. Germline V gives CDR1 SGHAT, CDR2 FQDESV (reference sequence). In DNA form, the CDR3 reads TGTGCCAGCAGCTTCTCCCGGGACCCCAATCCCATCCGCCATGAGCAGTTCTTC. Encoded protein: CASSFSRDPNPIRHEQFF.

The chain joins TRBV28 to TRBJ2-7, with no clear D. CDR1 is MDHEN, CDR2 SYDVKM, per germline. The V end was cut by 6 bases, the J end by 4 bases, with 7 bases between. CDR3 size: 11 residues. This chain's CDR3 is CASSSGYEQYF. DNA of the CDR3: TGTGCCAGCAGCTCTGGTTACGAGCAGTACTTC.

The chain combines TRBV4-2 with TRBJ1-1; D is perhaps TRBD1 (5 bases). Trimming took 3 bases from V and 2 from J, leaving 13 bases between them. The germline V gene encodes CDR1 LGHNA and CDR2 YNFKEQ. This CDR3 has 15 residues. The CDR3 coding sequence is TGTGCCAGCAGCCAGGGGGGAGCCATTAACACTGAAGCTTTCTTT. Translating it yields CASSQGGAINTEAFF.

This clone occurred a few times. The rearrangement uses TRBV6-4 and TRBJ2-1; D not certain. CDR1 is MRHNA and CDR2 is SNTAGT in the germline V gene. This CDR3 contains 14 residues. V gave up 3 bases and J gave up 2 bases, with 8 bases separating them. The CDR3 spells CASSEGDPYNEQFF. CDR3 bases: TGTGCCAGCAGTGAAGGAGACCCCTACAATGAGCAGTTCTTC.

The J gene is TRBJ2-1, the V gene TRBV19, with D unresolved. Germline lookup yields CDR1 LNHDA and CDR2 SQIVND (reference sequence). The germline V and J ends were trimmed by 3 bases and 5 bases, with 5 bases remaining between them. This CDR3 has 12 amino acids. Here the CDR3 reads CASSIWDNEQFF. The CDR3 DNA follows: TGTGCCAGTAGTATCTGGGACAATGAGCAGTTCTTC.

The table lists this clone with a count of one. The chain recombines TRBV5-1 with TRBJ2-1; 7 nucleotides align to TRBD2. The CDR3 covers 16 residues. Germline assignment: CDR1 SGHRS and CDR2 YFSETQ. Trimming took 4 bases from V and 4 from J; bases not matched to a gene: 11. The CDR3 sequence: CASSVEGGSFYNEQFF. The CDR3 DNA reads TGCGCCAGCAGCGTTGAGGGAGGGAGCTTTTACAATGAGCAGTTCTTC.

This clone came up a few times. The chain couples TRBV18 to TRBJ2-6; no clear D gene. CDR3 size: 15 residues. Deletions cut 6 bases from V and 0 bases from J, with 9 bases between. Looked up from germline, CDR1 is KGHSH and CDR2 is LQKENI. CDR3 DNA: TGTGCCAGCTCCTTTCCCGACTCTGGGGCCAACGTCCTGACTTTC. It yields the protein CASSFPDSGANVLTF. Full variable domain (remainder filled in from reference TRBV18 and TRBJ2-6): NAGVMQNPRHLVRRRGQEARLRCSPMKGHSHVYWYRQLPEEGLKFMVYLQKENIIDESGMPKERFSAEFPKEGPSILRIQQVVRGDSAAYFCASSFPDSGANVLTFGAGSRLTVL.

The rearrangement joins TRBV4-1 to TRBJ1-1; weak D call: TRBD1 (5 bases). This CDR3 is built from 14 residues. The V end lost 3 bases, the J end lost 4 bases, and 12 bases lay between the germline ends. CDR1 MGHRA and CDR2 YSYEKL come from the germline V gene. The CDR3 DNA reads as TGCGCCAGCAGCCAGACCCAGGGTCTCACTGAAGCTTTCTTT. Translation: CASSQTQGLTEAFF.

The chain links TRBV5-1 to TRBJ2-4; D may be TRBD1 (6 bases). The CDR3 length is 11 residues. V was clipped by 4 bases and J by 11 bases, with 10 bases between them. The germline gives CDR1 SGHRS, CDR2 YFSETQ. The CDR3 here is CASSLGTLQYF. The DNA for the CDR3 is TGCGCCAGCAGCCTCGGGACACTTCAGTACTTC. The full variable domain, its missing parts supplied by reference TRBV5-1 and TRBJ2-4, is KAGVTQTPRYLIKTRGQQVTLSCSPISGHRSVSWYQQTPGQGLQFLFEYFSETQRNKGNFPGRFSGRQFSNSRSEMNVSTLELGDSALYLCASSLGTLQYFGAGTRLSVL.

This clone is classed as large. The rearrangement links TRBV27 to TRBJ1-5, with 9 bases fitting TRBD1. The V gene's germline CDR1 is MNHEY and CDR2 SMNVEV (reference sequence). The CDR3 has 14 amino acids. J gave up 6 bases and V 4 bases, and 4 bases lay outside the gene matches. CDR3 nucleotides: TGTGCCAGCAGTTCCGGGACAGGGAGTCAGCCCCAGCATTTT. Amino acid sequence: CASSSGTGSQPQHF.

This clone has just a few counts. The chain joins TRBV15 to TRBJ1-1; D not resolved. Trimming removed 3 bases from V and 5 bases from J, with 10 bases in between. The length of the CDR3 is 13 residues. CDR1 LNHNV and CDR2 YYDKDF come from the germline V gene (reference sequence). The CDR3 reads CATSSPGKTEAFF. The DNA for the CDR3 is TGTGCCACCAGCAGCCCGGGGAAAACTGAAGCTTTCTTT. Drawing the rest from reference TRBV15 and TRBJ1-1, the complete variable domain is DAMVIQNPRYQVTQFGKPVTLSCSQTLNHNVMYWYQQKSSQAPKLLFHYYDKDFNNEADTPDNFQSRRPNTSFCFLDIRSPGLGDTAMYLCATSSPGKTEAFFGQGTRLTVV.

The chain has TRBV10-3 and TRBJ1-1; perhaps TRBD1 as D (5 bases). This CDR3 contains 13 residues. V was clipped by 2 bases and J by 6 bases, with 10 bases between them. Germline V gives CDR1 ENHRY, CDR2 SYGVKD. CDR3 bases: TGTGCCATCAGTGAGGTGGGGGGACCTGAAGCTTTCTTT. As protein: CAISEVGGPEAFF.

The chain carries TRBV5-1 and TRBJ1-4; 12 bases match TRBD1. The CDR3 consists of 17 residues. V gave up 4 bases and J gave up 1 base; unmatched junction bases: 5. Germline CDR1 and CDR2: SGHRS and YFSETQ. CDR3 protein: CASSRDRGLVTNEKLFF. As DNA, the CDR3 is TGCGCCAGCAGCAGGGACAGGGGGCTCGTAACTAATGAAAAACTGTTTTTT.

In this sample, this clone turned up a few times. This specimen includes other DNA sequences encoding the same CDR3. This chain uses TRBV19 with TRBJ2-7; no firm D call. The CDR3 sequence is 11 residues long. V lost 6 bases to trimming and J lost 4 bases, with 7 bases between them. CDR1 is LNHDA, CDR2 SQIVND, per germline (reference sequence). CDR3 residues: CASSHRYEQYF. CDR3 bases: TGTGCCAGTAGCCATCGGTACGAGCAGTACTTC.

The rearrangement links TRBV9 to TRBJ1-1; D unclear. The CDR3 has 16 residues. V lost 2 bases and J lost 2, with 16 bases in between. Germline V lookup: CDR1 SGDLS, CDR2 YYNGEE. The CDR3 DNA follows: TGTGCCAGCAGCGTCCCCCCTTCTGTCCTTAACACTGAAGCTTTCTTT. Protein: CASSVPPSVLNTEAFF.

V is TRBV5-8 and J is TRBJ1-1, with D unclear. Germline CDR1 and CDR2: SGHTS and YDEGEE. The V end was cut by 4 bases, the J end by 0 bases, with 19 bases between. This CDR3 comprises 17 residues. CDR3 bases: TGTGCCAGCAGCGGCTTGGCATGGGGTCGCGTGAACACTGAAGCTTTCTTT. As protein: CASSGLAWGRVNTEAFF.

The V call is TRBV7-9, the J call TRBJ1-4, with TRBD1 matching over 9 bases. There are 16 residues in the CDR3. CDR1 is SEHNR, CDR2 FQNEAQ, per germline (reference sequence). V shed 4 bases, J shed 6 bases, and the junction held 9 bases outside the gene matches. CDR3 amino acids: CASSSQTGGGYEKLFF. The CDR3 DNA sequence: TGTGCCAGCAGCTCTCAAACAGGGGGCGGGTATGAAAAACTGTTTTTT.

V usage is TRBV19 and J usage is TRBJ1-1; D possibly corresponds to TRBD1 (5 bases). The CDR3 sequence is 14 residues long. Germline V lookup: CDR1 LNHDA, CDR2 SQIVND (reference sequence). V lost 4 bases to trimming and J lost 1 base, with 10 bases between them. The CDR3 is CASSTRQTNTEAFF. The CDR3 nucleotides are TGTGCCAGTAGTACTCGACAGACGAACACTGAAGCTTTCTTT.

The genes are TRBV9 and TRBJ2-7; 10 bases map to TRBD2. With 5 bases clipped from V and 7 bases from J, the junction kept 9 bases outside the gene matches. The CDR3 spans 14 residues. The germline gives CDR1 SGDLS, CDR2 YYNGEE. The CDR3 sequence is CASSRAGGPGEQYF. CDR3 sequence (DNA): TGTGCCAGCAGTCGAGCGGGAGGGCCGGGTGAGCAGTACTTC.